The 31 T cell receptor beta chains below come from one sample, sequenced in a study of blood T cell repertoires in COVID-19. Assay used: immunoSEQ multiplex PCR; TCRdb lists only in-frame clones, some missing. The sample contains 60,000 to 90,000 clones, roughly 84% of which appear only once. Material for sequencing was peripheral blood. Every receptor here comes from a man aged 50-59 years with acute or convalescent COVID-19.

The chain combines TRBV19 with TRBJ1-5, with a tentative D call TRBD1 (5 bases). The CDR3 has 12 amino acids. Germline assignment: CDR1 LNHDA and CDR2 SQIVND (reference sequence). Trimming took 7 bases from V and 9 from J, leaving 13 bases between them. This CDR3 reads CASTTSGGPQHF. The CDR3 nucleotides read TGTGCCAGTACCACCAGCGGGGGGCCCCAGCATTTT.

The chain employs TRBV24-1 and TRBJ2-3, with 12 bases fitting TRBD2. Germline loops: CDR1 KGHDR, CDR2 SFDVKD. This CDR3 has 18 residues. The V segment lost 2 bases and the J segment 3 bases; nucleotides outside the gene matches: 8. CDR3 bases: TGTGCCACCAGTGATTCGGGACCCGGGACTAGCGGGACAGATACGCAGTATTTT. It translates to CATSDSGPGTSGTDTQYF.

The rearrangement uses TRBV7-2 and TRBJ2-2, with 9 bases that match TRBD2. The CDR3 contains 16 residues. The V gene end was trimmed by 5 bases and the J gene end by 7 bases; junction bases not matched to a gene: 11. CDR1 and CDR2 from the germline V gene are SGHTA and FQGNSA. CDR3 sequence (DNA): TGTGCCAGCAGCCCAGGCTTAGCGGGAGTGAGCGGGGAGCTGTTTTTT. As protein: CASSPGLAGVSGELFF.

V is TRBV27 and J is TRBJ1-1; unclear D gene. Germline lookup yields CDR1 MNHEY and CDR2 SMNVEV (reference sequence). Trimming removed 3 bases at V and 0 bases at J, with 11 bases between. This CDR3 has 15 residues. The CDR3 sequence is CASSLSRVMNTEAFF. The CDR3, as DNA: TGTGCCAGCAGTTTGAGTCGGGTAATGAACACTGAAGCTTTCTTT.

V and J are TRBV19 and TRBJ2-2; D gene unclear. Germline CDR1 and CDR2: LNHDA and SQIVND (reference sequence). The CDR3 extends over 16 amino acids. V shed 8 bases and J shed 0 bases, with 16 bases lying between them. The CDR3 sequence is CASQSVADSNTGELFF. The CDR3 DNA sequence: TGTGCCAGTCAAAGTGTGGCAGATTCGAACACCGGGGAGCTGTTTTTT.

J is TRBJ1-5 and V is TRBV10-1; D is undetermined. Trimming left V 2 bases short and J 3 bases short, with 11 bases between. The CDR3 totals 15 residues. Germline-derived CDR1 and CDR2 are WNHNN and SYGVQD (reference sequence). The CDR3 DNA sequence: TGCGCCAGCAGTGAGACCGGTACTTTCAATCAGCCCCAGCATTTT. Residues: CASSETGTFNQPQHF.

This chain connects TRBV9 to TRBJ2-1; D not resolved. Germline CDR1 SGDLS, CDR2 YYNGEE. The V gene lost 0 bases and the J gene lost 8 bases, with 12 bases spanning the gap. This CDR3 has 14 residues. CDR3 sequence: CASSVVGSSDEQFF. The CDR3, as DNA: TGTGCCAGCAGCGTAGTTGGTAGCTCGGATGAGCAGTTCTTC.

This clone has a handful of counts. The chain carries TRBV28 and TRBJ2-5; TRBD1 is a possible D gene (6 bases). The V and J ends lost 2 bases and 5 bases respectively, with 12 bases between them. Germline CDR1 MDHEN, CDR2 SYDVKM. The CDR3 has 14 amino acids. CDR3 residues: CASSLHREGETQYF. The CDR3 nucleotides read TGTGCCAGCAGTTTACACAGGGAAGGGGAGACCCAGTACTTC.

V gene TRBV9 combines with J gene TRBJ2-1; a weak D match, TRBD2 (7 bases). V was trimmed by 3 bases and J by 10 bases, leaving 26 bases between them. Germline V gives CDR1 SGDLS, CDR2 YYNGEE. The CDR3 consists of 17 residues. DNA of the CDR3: TGTGCCAGCAGCGACCTTAGGGGGGGTAGTGCGGCTCGGGAGCAGTTCTTC. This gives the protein CASSDLRGGSAAREQFF. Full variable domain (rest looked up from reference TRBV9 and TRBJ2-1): DSGVTQTPKHLITATGQRVTLRCSPRSGDLSVYWYQQSLDQGLQFLIQYYNGEERAKGNILERFSAQQFPDLHSELNLSSLELGDSALYFCASSDLRGGSAAREQFFGPGTRLTVL.

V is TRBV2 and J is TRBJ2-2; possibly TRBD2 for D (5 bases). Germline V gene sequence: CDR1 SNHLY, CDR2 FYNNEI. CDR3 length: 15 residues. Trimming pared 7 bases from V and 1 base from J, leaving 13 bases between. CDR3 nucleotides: TGTGCCAGCATCGGGCAAGCGGTGAACACCGGGGAGCTGTTTTTT. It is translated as CASIGQAVNTGELFF.

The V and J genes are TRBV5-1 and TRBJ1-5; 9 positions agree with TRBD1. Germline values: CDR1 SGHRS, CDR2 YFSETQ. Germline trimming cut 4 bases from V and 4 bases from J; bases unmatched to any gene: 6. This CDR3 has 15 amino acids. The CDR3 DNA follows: TGCGCCAGCAGCACCGGGACAGGGCAGAATCAGCCCCAGCATTTT. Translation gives CASSTGTGQNQPQHF.

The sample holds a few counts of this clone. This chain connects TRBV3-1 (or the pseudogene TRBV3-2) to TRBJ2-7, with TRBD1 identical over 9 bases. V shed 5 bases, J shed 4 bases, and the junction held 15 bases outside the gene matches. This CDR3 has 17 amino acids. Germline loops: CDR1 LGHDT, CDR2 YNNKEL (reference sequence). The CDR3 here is CASSFLPRTGEGYEQYF. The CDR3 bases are TGTGCCAGCAGCTTTCTACCTAGGACAGGGGAGGGGTACGAGCAGTACTTC.

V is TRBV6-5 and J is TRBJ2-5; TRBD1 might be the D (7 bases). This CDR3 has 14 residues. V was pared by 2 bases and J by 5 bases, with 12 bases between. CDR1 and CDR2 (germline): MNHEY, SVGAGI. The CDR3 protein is CASSYKAGGETQYF. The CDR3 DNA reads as TGTGCCAGCAGTTACAAGGCAGGGGGGGAGACCCAGTACTTC.

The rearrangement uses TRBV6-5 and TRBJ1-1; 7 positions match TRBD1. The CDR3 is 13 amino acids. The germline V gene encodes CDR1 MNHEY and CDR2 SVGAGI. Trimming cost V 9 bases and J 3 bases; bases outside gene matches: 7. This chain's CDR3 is CASNRGVDTEAFF. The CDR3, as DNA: TGTGCCAGTAACAGGGGTGTGGACACTGAAGCTTTCTTT.

The CDR3 here is CAISESASSTGELFF. CDR3 nucleotide sequence: TGTGCCATCAGTGAGTCGGCTAGCAGCACCGGGGAGCTGTTTTTT. The chain combines TRBV10-3 with TRBJ2-2; a weak D match, TRBD2 (5 bases). CDR3 length equals 15 residues. Germline lookup yields CDR1 ENHRY and CDR2 SYGVKD. The V gene lost 0 bases and the J gene lost 4 bases, with 9 bases spanning the gap.

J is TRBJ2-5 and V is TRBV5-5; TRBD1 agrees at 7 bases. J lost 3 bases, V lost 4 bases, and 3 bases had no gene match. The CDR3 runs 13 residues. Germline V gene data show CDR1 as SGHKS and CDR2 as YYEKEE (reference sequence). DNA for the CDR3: TGTGCCAGCAGCACCGGGACAGAAGAGACCCAGTACTTC. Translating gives CASSTGTEETQYF.

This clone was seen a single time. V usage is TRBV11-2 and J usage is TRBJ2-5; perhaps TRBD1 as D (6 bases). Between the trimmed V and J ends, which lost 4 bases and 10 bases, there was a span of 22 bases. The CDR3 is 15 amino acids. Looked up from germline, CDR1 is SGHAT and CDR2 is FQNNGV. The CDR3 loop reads CASSYRGGPKGDQYF. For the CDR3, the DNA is TGTGCCAGCAGCTACCGTGGGGGACCGAAGGGGGACCAGTACTTC.

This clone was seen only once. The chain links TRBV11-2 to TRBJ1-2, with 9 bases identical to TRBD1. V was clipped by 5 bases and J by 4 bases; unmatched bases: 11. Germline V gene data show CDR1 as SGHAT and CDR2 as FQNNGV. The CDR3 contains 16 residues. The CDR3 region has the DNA TGTGCCAGCAGCCCGGACAGGGGCGGGCCTCTCTATGGCTACACCTTC. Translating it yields CASSPDRGGPLYGYTF.

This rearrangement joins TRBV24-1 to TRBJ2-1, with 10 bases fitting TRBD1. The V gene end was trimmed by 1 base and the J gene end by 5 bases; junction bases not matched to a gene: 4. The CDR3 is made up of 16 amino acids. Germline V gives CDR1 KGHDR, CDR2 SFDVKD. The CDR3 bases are TGTGCCACCAGTGATTTCCCCGGGACAGGGGACAATGAGCAGTTCTTC. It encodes CATSDFPGTGDNEQFF.

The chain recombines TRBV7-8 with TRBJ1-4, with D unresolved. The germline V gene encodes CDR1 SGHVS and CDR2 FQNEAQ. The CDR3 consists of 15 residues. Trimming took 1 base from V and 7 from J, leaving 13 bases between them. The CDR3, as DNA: TGTGCCAGCAGCTTAGGCCCAACTAACGCTGAAAAACTGTTTTTT. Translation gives CASSLGPTNAEKLFF. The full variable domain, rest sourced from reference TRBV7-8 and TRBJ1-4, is GAGVSQSPRYKVAKRGQDVALRCDPISGHVSLFWYQQALGQGPEFLTYFQNEAQLDKSGLPSDRFFAERPEGSVSTLKIQRTQQEDSAVYLCASSLGPTNAEKLFFGSGTQLSVL.

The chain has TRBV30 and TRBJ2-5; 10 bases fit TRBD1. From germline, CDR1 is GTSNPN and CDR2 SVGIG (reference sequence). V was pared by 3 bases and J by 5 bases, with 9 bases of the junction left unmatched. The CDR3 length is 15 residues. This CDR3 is CAWSPGQGGVETQYF. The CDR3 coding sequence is TGTGCCTGGAGCCCTGGACAGGGGGGAGTGGAGACCCAGTACTTC. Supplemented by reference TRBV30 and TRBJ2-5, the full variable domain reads SQTIHQWPATLVQPVGSPLSLECTVEGTSNPNLYWYRQAAGRGLQLLFYSVGIGQISSEVPQNLSASRPQDRQFILSSKKLLLSDSGFYLCAWSPGQGGVETQYFGPGTRLLVL.

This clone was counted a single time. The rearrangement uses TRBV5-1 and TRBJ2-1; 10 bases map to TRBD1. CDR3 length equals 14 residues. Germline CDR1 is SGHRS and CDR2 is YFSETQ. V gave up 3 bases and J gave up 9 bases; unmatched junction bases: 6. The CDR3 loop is CASSWGQGISEQFF. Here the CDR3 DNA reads TGCGCCAGCAGCTGGGGACAGGGGATTAGTGAGCAGTTCTTC.

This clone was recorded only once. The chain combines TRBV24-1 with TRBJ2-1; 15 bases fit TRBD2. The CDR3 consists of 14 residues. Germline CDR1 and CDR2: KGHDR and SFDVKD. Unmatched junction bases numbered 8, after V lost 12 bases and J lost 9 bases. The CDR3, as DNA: TGTGCCGCAGGGACTAGCGGGAGGCGGAGTGAGCAGTTCTTC. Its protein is CAAGTSGRRSEQFF.

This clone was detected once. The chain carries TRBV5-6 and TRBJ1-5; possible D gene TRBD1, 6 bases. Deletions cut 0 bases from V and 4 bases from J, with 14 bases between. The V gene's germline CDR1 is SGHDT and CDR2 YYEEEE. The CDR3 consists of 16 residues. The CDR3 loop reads CASSLGAGTPNQPQHF. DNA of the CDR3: TGTGCCAGCAGCTTGGGCGCCGGGACACCTAATCAGCCCCAGCATTTT.

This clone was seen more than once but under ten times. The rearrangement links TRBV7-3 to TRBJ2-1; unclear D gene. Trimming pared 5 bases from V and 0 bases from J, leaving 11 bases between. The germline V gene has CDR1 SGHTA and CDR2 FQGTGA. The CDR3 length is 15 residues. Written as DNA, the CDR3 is TGTGCCAGCAGCCCGACTCGGAGCTCCTACAATGAGCAGTTCTTC. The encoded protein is CASSPTRSSYNEQFF.

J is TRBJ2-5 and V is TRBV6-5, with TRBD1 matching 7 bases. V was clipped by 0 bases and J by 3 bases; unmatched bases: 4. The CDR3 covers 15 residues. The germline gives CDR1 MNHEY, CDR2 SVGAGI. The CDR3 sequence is CASSYSLGQEETQYF. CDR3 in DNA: TGTGCCAGCAGTTACTCGTTAGGACAGGAAGAGACCCAGTACTTC.

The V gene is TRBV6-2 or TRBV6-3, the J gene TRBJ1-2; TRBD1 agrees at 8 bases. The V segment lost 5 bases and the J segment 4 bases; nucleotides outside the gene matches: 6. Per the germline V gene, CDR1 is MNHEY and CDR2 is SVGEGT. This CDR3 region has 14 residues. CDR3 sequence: CASSPTGEVYGYTF. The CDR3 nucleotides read TGTGCCAGCAGTCCGACAGGGGAGGTCTATGGCTACACCTTC.

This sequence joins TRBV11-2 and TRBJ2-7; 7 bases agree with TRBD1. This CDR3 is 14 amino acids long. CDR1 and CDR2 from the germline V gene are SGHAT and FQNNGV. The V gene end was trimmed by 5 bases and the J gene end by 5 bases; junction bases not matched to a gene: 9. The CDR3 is CASSIGTVLHEQYF. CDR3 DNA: TGTGCCAGCAGCATTGGGACAGTCTTGCACGAGCAGTACTTC. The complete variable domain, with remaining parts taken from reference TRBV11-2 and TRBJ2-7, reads EAGVAQSPRYKIIEKRQSVAFWCNPISGHATLYWYQQILGQGPKLLIQFQNNGVVDDSQLPKDRFSAERLKGVDSTLKIQPAKLEDSAVYLCASSIGTVLHEQYFGPGTRLTVT.

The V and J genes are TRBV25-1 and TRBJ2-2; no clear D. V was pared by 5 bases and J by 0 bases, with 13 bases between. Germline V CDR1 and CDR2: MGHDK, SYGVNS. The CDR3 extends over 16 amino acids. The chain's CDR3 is CASSPSVFTNTGELFF. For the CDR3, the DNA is TGTGCCAGCAGTCCCTCGGTTTTTACGAACACCGGGGAGCTGTTTTTT.

DNA for the CDR3: TGTGCCAGCAGTTACTCGAGGGCTAGCGGGACCTACGAGCAGTACTTC. Residues: CASSYSRASGTYEQYF. J is TRBJ2-7 and V is TRBV6-5; 9 bases agree with TRBD2. The CDR3 sequence is 16 residues long. In germline, CDR1 is MNHEY, CDR2 SVGAGI. With 0 bases clipped from V and 2 bases from J, the junction kept 5 bases outside the gene matches.

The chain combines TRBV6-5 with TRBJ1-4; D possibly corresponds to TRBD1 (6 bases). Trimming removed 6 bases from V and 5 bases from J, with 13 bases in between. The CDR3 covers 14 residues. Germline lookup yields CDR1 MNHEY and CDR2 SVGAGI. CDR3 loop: CASSPPGHNEKLFF. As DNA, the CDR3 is TGTGCCAGCAGCCCCCCGGGACACAATGAAAAACTGTTTTTT.